This T cell receptor (beta chain) was identified in a study of tumor and adjacent non-tumor tissue in lung cancer. Findings of the study overall: TCR diversity was significantly greater in tumor than normal lung tissue. Tumor repertoires had a smaller top 100 clone share than normal lung.

This clonotype has just one count. What it recognizes is unknown. From germline, CDR1 is SGHRS and CDR2 YFSETQ. Between the trimmed V and J ends, which lost 2 bases and 8 bases, there was a span of 16 bases. The length of the CDR3 is 14 residues. Three rounds of nested PCR, following a modified ARM-PCR protocol, produced the TCRbeta library. From the multiplex PCR reads, TCRdb called clonotypes with MiXCR, one entry per CDR3 protein. The table includes approximately 79,000 distinct CDR3 sequences, roughly two thirds detected once. The template was RNA from unsorted bulk tissue. Donors were chemotherapy-naive, newly diagnosed lung cancer surgical patients in China, August–late 2014.

Sequenced material: lung tumor tissue. This clonotype was sampled from a middle-aged woman with non-small cell lung cancer. The chain uses TRBV5-1 and TRBJ2-5; D is unclear. CDR3 sequence reads: CASSFNRNHETQYF. The CDR3, as DNA: TGCGCCAGCAGCTTTAACAGAAACCATGAAACCCAGTACTTC. The full variable domain, completed using reference TRBV5-1 and TRBJ2-5, is KAGVTQTPRYLIKTRGQQVTLSCSPISGHRSVSWYQQTPGQGLQFLFEYFSETQRNKGNFPGRFSGRQFSNSRSEMNVSTLELGDSALYLCASSFNRNHETQYFGPGTRLLVL.